Listed below are T cell receptor beta chains from one sample, sequenced in a study of blood T cell repertoires in COVID-19. The data were produced by immunoSEQ multiplex PCR, yet TCRdb's version contains in-frame clones alone and is incomplete. The repertoire holds around 140,000 clones, with 80% to 90% as singletons. What was sequenced was PBMCs or T cells enriched from blood (not recorded which). All receptors derive from a man in his sixties who had recovered from COVID-19. Both conserved end residues are part of each CDR3. D genes are given only for firm matches. Only part of the rows carry a size: once, few, many, or a class if the clone is expanded.

size,D,length,J,V,CDR3,DNA
.,.,12,TRBJ1-5,TRBV12-3/TRBV12-4,CASSLANQPQHF,TGTGCCAGCAGTTTGGCCAATCAGCCCCAGCATTTT
.,TRBD1,16,TRBJ2-2,TRBV11-2,CASSSVSLDRGRELFF,TGTGCCAGCAGCTCGGTGTCTTTGGACAGGGGGCGGGAGCTGTTTTTT
.,.,12,TRBJ2-7,TRBV12-3/TRBV12-4,CASSFRVYEQYF,TGTGCCAGCAGTTTTCGAGTCTACGAGCAGTACTTC
.,.,15,TRBJ2-1,TRBV6-5,CASSPGLSSYNEQFF,TGTGCCAGCAGTCCGGGTCTTAGCTCCTACAATGAGCAGTTCTTC
.,.,15,TRBJ1-1,TRBV7-8,CASSPSFSRGTEAFF,TGTGCCAGCAGCCCCTCTTTTTCCAGGGGCACTGAAGCTTTCTTT
.,TRBD1,13,TRBJ1-1,TRBV28,CASSLVVDREAFF,TGTGCCAGCAGTTTAGTCGTGGACAGGGAAGCTTTCTTT
.,.,13,TRBJ2-7,TRBV10-1,CASSGQSSYEQYF,TGCGCCAGCAGTGGACAGTCGTCCTACGAGCAGTACTTC
.,TRBD1,17,TRBJ2-2,TRBV5-8,CASIPQVGGLNTGELFF,TGTGCCAGCATCCCCCAGGTAGGGGGCCTAAACACCGGGGAGCTGTTTTTT
.,.,16,TRBJ2-3,TRBV4-2,CASSQDPSEITDTQYF,TGTGCCAGCAGCCAAGATCCCAGCGAGATCACAGATACGCAGTATTTT
.,.,15,TRBJ1-5,TRBV19,CASSSTGGTGQPQHF,TGTGCCAGTAGCTCCACCGGAGGGACCGGTCAGCCCCAGCATTTT
.,TRBD1,15,TRBJ2-1,TRBV5-4,CASSYEGGGYNEQFF,TGTGCCAGCAGCTATGAAGGGGGCGGGTACAATGAGCAGTTCTTC
.,.,16,TRBJ1-6,TRBV5-1,CASSSQGPLYNSPLHF,TGCGCCAGCAGCTCACAGGGACCCCTTTATAATTCACCCCTCCACTTT
.,.,12,TRBJ1-2,TRBV6-5,CASTERGNGYTF,TGTGCCAGCACCGAACGGGGTAATGGCTACACCTTC
.,TRBD2,16,TRBJ2-2,TRBV27,CASSPSGRGDTGELFF,TGTGCCAGCAGCCCAAGCGGGAGAGGGGACACCGGGGAGCTGTTTTTT
.,.,15,TRBJ1-5,TRBV2,CASRIRVGGNQPQHF,TGTGCCAGCAGAATCAGGGTCGGCGGCAATCAGCCCCAGCATTTT
.,TRBD1,16,TRBJ1-3,TRBV29-1,CSVEIQGRHSGNTIYF,TGCAGCGTTGAAATACAGGGGAGGCACTCTGGAAACACCATATATTTT
once,TRBD2,16,TRBJ2-7,TRBV4-2,CASSFRLAGASYEQYF,TGTGCCAGCAGTTTCAGACTAGCGGGGGCCTCCTACGAGCAGTACTTC